This is a list of T cell receptor beta chains from one sample in a study of blood T cell repertoires in COVID-19. Measured with immunoSEQ multiplex PCR; TCRdb has only the in-frame clones, and not every one. The data show 90,000 to 110,000 clones, less than 85% seen once. The specimen sequenced was peripheral blood. The receptor set was obtained from a woman aged 55-70 years with acute or convalescent COVID-19. The CDR3 runs from the conserved cysteine through the conserved F or W. The D gene is left open where the match is weak. Clone size is shown for a subset of rows, as once, few, many or a class of expanded clone.

j_gene: TRBJ2-1; abundance: .; d_gene: TRBD1; v_gene: TRBV7-9; CDR3nt: TGTGCCAGCAGCTGGGGGACAGCCTTCGAGGATTGGCAGTTCTTC; CDR3aa: CASSWGTAFEDWQFF
j_gene: TRBJ1-1; abundance: .; d_gene: .; v_gene: TRBV10-3; CDR3nt: TGTGCCATCAGTACCGACAGTGACACTGAAGCTTTCTTT; CDR3aa: CAISTDSDTEAFF
j_gene: TRBJ2-5; abundance: .; d_gene: TRBD2; v_gene: TRBV3-1/TRBV3-2; CDR3nt: TGTGCCAGTCAACTAGCGGGAGGAGAGACCCAGTACTTC; CDR3aa: CASQLAGGETQYF
j_gene: TRBJ2-7; abundance: .; d_gene: .; v_gene: TRBV5-4; CDR3nt: TGTGCCAGCAGCTTGGCGCCAGCTGGCTCAGGAGAGCAGTACTTC; CDR3aa: CASSLAPAGSGEQYF
j_gene: TRBJ1-2; abundance: few; d_gene: TRBD1; v_gene: TRBV16; CDR3nt: TGTGCCAGCAGCCAAGGACAGGGGAAATATGGCTACACCTTC; CDR3aa: CASSQGQGKYGYTF
j_gene: TRBJ1-6; abundance: .; d_gene: TRBD1; v_gene: TRBV19; CDR3nt: TGTGCCAGTACGACATGGGACAGGGTTAATTCACCCCTCCACTTT; CDR3aa: CASTTWDRVNSPLHF
j_gene: TRBJ1-5; abundance: .; d_gene: .; v_gene: TRBV3-1/TRBV3-2; CDR3nt: TGTGCCAGCAGCCAAGGCTCCGCGGGACCCAATCAGCCCCAGCATTTT; CDR3aa: CASSQGSAGPNQPQHF
j_gene: TRBJ2-1; abundance: .; d_gene: TRBD2; v_gene: TRBV12-3/TRBV12-4; CDR3nt: TGTGCCAGCAGCTCTAGCGGAGTCAATGAGCAGTTCTTC; CDR3aa: CASSSSGVNEQFF
j_gene: TRBJ1-5; abundance: .; d_gene: TRBD1; v_gene: TRBV6-5; CDR3nt: TGTGCCAGCAGAATGGGACAGGGTAGTCAGCCCCAGCATTTT; CDR3aa: CASRMGQGSQPQHF
j_gene: TRBJ2-7; abundance: .; d_gene: .; v_gene: TRBV28; CDR3nt: TGTGCCAGCAGTTGGAGACACCCGGGGGCCTACGAGCAGTACTTC; CDR3aa: CASSWRHPGAYEQYF
j_gene: TRBJ2-2; abundance: .; d_gene: TRBD1; v_gene: TRBV5-5; CDR3nt: TGTGCCAGCACCCGGTCCGGGACAGTCACCGGGGAGCTGTTTTTT; CDR3aa: CASTRSGTVTGELFF
j_gene: TRBJ2-1; abundance: once; d_gene: TRBD1; v_gene: TRBV7-2; CDR3nt: TGTGCCAGCAGCCTCTACAGGGGGCCCAATGAGCAGTTCTTC; CDR3aa: CASSLYRGPNEQFF
j_gene: TRBJ1-2; abundance: .; d_gene: .; v_gene: TRBV12-3/TRBV12-4; CDR3nt: TGTGCCAGCAGTTTTAGACAGCAGGGCTACACCTTC; CDR3aa: CASSFRQQGYTF
j_gene: TRBJ1-2; abundance: .; d_gene: TRBD1; v_gene: TRBV5-6; CDR3nt: TGTGCCAGCAGCGAGGACAGGGGTTTCTATGGCTACACCTTC; CDR3aa: CASSEDRGFYGYTF
j_gene: TRBJ1-2; abundance: .; d_gene: TRBD1; v_gene: TRBV27; CDR3nt: TGTGCCAGCAGAGACAGGGGAAACTATGGCTACACCTTC; CDR3aa: CASRDRGNYGYTF